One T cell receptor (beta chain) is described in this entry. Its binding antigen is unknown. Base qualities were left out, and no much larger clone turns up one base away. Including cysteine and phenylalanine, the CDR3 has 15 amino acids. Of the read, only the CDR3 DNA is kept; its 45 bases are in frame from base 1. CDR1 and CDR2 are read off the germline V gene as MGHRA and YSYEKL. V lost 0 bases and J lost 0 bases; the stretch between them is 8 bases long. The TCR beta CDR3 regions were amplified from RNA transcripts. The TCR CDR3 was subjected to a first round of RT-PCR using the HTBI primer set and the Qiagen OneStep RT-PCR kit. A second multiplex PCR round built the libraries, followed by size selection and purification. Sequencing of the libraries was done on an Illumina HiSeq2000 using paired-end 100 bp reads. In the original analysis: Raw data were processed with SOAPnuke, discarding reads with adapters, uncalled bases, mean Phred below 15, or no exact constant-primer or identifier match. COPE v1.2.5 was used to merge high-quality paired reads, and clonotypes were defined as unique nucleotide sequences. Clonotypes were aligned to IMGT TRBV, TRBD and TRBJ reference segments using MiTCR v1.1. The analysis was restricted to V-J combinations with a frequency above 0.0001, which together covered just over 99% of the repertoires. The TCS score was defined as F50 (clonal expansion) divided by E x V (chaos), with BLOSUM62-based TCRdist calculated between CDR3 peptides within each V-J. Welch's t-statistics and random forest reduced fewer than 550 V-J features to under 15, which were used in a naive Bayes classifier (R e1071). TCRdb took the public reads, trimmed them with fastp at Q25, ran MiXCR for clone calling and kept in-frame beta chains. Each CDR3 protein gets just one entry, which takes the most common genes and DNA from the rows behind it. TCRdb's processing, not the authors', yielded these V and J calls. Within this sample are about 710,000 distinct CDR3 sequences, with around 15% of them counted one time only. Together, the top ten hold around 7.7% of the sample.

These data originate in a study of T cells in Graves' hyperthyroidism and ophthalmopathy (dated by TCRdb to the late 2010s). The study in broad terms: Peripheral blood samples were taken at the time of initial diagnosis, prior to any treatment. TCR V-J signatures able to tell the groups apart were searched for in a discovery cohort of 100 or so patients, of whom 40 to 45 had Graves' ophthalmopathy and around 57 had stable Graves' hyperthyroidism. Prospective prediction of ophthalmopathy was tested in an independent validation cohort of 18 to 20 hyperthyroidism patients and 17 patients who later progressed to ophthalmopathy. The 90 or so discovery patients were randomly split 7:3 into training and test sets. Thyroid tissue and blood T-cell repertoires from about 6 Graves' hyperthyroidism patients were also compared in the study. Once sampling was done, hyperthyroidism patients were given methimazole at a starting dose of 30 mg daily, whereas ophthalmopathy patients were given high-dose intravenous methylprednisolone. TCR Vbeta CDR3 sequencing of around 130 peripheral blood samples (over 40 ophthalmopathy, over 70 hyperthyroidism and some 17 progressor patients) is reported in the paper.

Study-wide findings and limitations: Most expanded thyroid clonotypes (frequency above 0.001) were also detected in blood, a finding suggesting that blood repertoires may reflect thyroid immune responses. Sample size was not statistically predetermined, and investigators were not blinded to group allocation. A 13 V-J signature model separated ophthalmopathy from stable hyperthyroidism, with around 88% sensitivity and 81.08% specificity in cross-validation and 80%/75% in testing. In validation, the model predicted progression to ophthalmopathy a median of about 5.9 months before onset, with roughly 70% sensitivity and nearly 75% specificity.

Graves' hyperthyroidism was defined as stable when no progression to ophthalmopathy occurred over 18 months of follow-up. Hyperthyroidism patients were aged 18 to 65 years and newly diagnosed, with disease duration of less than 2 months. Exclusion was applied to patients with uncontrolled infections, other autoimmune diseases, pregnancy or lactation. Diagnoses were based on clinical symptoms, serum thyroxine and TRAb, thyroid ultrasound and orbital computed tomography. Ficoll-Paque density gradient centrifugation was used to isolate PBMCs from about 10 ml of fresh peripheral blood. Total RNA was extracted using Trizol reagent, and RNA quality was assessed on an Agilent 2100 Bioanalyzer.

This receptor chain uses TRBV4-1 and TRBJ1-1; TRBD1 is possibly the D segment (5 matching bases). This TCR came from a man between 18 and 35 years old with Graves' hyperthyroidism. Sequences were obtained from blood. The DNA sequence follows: TGCGCCAGCAGCCAAGAACGGGGGTTGAACACTGAAGCTTTCTTT. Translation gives CASSQERGLNTEAFF.